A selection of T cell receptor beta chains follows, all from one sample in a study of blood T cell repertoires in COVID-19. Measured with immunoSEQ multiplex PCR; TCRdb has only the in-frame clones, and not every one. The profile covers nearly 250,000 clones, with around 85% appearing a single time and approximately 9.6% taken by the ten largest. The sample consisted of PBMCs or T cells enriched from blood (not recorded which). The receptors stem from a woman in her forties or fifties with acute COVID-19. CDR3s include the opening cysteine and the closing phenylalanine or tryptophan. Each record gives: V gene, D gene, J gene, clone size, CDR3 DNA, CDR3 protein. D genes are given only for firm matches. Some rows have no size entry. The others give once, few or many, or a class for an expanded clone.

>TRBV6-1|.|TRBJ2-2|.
TGTGCCAGCAGTGAAGTAGGGAGTGGCGGGGAGCTGTTTTTT
CASSEVGSGGELFF
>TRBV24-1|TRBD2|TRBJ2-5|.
TGTGCCACCAGTGATCCTAGCGGGGGGCAAGAGACCCAGTACTTC
CATSDPSGGQETQYF
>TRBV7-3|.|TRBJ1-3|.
TGTGCCAGCAGCTTAGGGAGCTCTGGAAACACCATATATTTT
CASSLGSSGNTIYF
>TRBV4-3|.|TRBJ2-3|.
TGCGCCAGCAGCCATGGGGGGTTCACAGATACGCAGTATTTT
CASSHGGFTDTQYF
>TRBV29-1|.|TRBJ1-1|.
TGCAGCGTTGAAGGCCCGGGGGTCCTGAACACTGAAGCTTTCTTT
CSVEGPGVLNTEAFF
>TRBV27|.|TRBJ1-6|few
TGTGCCAGCAGCTACATAACAGGGCGAAATTCACCCCTCCACTTT
CASSYITGRNSPLHF
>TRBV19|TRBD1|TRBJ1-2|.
TGTGCCAGCCACCCGGGACAGGGGGAAGCTAACTATGGCTACACCTTC
CASHPGQGEANYGYTF
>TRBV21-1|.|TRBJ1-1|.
TGTGCCAGCAGCAAAGAGCCAGGTTCACGGACAAGGAGACGAGAGACTGAAGCTTTCTTT
CASSKEPGSRTRRRETEAFF
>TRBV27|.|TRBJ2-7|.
TGTGCCAGCAGTTTAGGTTGGCGGTCCTACGAGCAGTACTTC
CASSLGWRSYEQYF
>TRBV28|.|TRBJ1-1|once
TGTGCCAGCACGGCTGAGGGTCACACTGAAGCTTTCTTT
CASTAEGHTEAFF
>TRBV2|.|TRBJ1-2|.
TGTGCCAGCAGCTCCGACAGCCCCTATGGCTACACCTTC
CASSSDSPYGYTF
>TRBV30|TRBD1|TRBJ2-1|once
TGTGCCTGGAGTGGACAGGGGTCCTACAATGAGCAGTTCTTC
CAWSGQGSYNEQFF
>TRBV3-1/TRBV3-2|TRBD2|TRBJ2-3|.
TGTGCCAGCAGCCAAGTTCGGGGGGGCGCAGATACGCAGTATTTT
CASSQVRGGADTQYF
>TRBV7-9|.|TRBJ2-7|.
TGTGCCAGCAGCCCCCTTAGGCGTTGGGGGGACTACGAGCAGTACTTC
CASSPLRRWGDYEQYF
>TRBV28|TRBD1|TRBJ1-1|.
TGTGCCAGCAGCCCAACCGGACAGGAGAGCCCAGCTTTCTTT
CASSPTGQESPAFF
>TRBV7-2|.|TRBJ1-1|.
TGTGCCAGCAGCTCCGAACCTAGGAACACTGAAGCTTTCTTT
CASSSEPRNTEAFF
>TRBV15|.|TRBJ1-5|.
TGTGCCTCGCGGGAAGAAGAGGATCAGCCCCAGCATTTT
CASREEEDQPQHF
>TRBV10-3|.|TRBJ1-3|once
TGTGCCATCAGTGTTCGGGAAGCTGGAAACACCATATATTTT
CAISVREAGNTIYF
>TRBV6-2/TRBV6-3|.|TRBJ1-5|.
TGTGCCAGCAGTCGGCAGGGCCCGAGCAATCAGCCCCAGCATTTT
CASSRQGPSNQPQHF
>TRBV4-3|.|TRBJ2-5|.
TGCGCCAGCAGCCAAGATAGGAGGGGCACACGAGAGACCCAGTACTTC
CASSQDRRGTRETQYF
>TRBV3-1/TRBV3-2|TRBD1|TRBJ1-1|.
TGTGCCAGCAGCCCCCGACAGGGACAGGGGACTGAAGCTTTCTTT
CASSPRQGQGTEAFF
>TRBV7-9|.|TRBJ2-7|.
TGTGCCAGCAGCACCCCCCAGGCAGACTCCTACGAGCAGTACTTC
CASSTPQADSYEQYF
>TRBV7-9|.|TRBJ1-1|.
TGTGCCAGCACCTCATGGGGGGGCCCAAACTTGAACACTGAAGCTTTCTTT
CASTSWGGPNLNTEAFF
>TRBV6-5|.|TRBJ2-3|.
TGTGCCAGCAGGTACTCCGGTTTGCCAGATACGCAGTATTTT
CASRYSGLPDTQYF
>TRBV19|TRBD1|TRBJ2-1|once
TGTGCCAGTGGGCAATCAAGGGGGCCGACCTACAATGAGCAGTTCTTC
CASGQSRGPTYNEQFF
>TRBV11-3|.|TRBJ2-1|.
TGTGCCAGCAGCTTAGGGGAGGTGGATTCCTACAATGAGCAGTTCTTC
CASSLGEVDSYNEQFF
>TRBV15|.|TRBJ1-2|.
TGTGCCACCAGCAGAGATCCGGTCAATACCCACTATGGCTACACCTTC
CATSRDPVNTHYGYTF
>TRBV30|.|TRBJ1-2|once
TGTGCCTGGAGCCAAGGGCCCCCGGGGGACTATGGCTACACCTTC
CAWSQGPPGDYGYTF
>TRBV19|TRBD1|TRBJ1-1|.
TGTGCCAGTAGTATATTTGGGACAGGGGGAATAAGGACTGAAGCTTTCTTT
CASSIFGTGGIRTEAFF
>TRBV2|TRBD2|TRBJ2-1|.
TGTGCCATGGGTTCGGGGGGTAATGAGCAGTTCTTC
CAMGSGGNEQFF
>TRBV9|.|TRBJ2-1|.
TGTGCCAGCAGCGTAGTAGGGGGTGAGCAGTTCTTC
CASSVVGGEQFF
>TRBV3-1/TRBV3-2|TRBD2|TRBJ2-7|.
TGTGCCAGCAGCCGGACTAGCGGGCTCTCCTACGAGCAGTACTTC
CASSRTSGLSYEQYF
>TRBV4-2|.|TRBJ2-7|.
TGTGCCAGCAGCCAGGGGGGTGGGGGTGGTGTAGAGCAGTACTTC
CASSQGGGGGVEQYF
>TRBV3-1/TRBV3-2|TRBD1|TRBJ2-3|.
TGTGCCAGCAGCCTCCCGAGGGCAGGGGGCATGATTCCGCAGTATTTT
CASSLPRAGGMIPQYF
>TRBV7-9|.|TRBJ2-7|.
TGTGCCAGCGGGATGGGGGCCCTCTCCTACGAGCAGTACTTC
CASGMGALSYEQYF
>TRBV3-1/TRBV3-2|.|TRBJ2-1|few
TGTGCCAGCAGCCAAGATGCGGCGGCTTACAATGAGCAGTTCTTC
CASSQDAAAYNEQFF
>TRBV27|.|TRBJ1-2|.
TGTGCCACCAAGGGGGGGGCGCGAGGCTACACCTTC
CATKGGARGYTF
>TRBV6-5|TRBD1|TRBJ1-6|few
TGTGCCAGCAGCCCACTGGGGGACAGAAATTCACCCCTCCACTTT
CASSPLGDRNSPLHF
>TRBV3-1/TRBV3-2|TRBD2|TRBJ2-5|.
TGTGCCAGCAGCCACCCCCTGACTAGCGGGGGAGGTGAGACCCAGTACTTC
CASSHPLTSGGGETQYF
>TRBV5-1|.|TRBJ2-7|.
TGCGCCAGCAGCTCGGGACGGGAGACCTACGAGCAGTACTTC
CASSSGRETYEQYF
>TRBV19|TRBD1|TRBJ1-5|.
TGTGCCAGTAGTTTGTTGACAGGGGGTAAATCGAGAGGCAATCAGCCCCAGCATTTT
CASSLLTGGKSRGNQPQHF
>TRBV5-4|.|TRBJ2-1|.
TGTGCCAGCACCTCCCCTCCCCCGAAGCATGAGCAGTTCTTC
CASTSPPPKHEQFF
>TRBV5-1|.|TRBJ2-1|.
TGCGCCAGCAGCTTAAACCCACAGGAGCAGTTCTTC
CASSLNPQEQFF
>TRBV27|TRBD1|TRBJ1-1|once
TGTGCCAGCAGTTTATATAGTAGGGGACAGGGGCGAAAGAACACTGAAGCTTTCTTT
CASSLYSRGQGRKNTEAFF
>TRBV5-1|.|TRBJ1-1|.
TGCGCCAGCAGCTTGGCCGTAACCGGCACTGAAGCTTTCTTT
CASSLAVTGTEAFF
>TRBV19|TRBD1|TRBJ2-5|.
TGTGCCAGTGCTACAGGGGGCGCGAGTGGGGAGACCCAGTACTTC
CASATGGASGETQYF
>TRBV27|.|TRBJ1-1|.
TGTGCCAGCAGTTTCGACAGGAACACTGAAGCTTTCTTT
CASSFDRNTEAFF
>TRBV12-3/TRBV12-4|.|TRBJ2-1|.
TGTGCCAGCAGTTTAGACAGCCAGGAGCAGTTCTTC
CASSLDSQEQFF
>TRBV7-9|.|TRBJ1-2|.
TGTGCCAGCAGCTCCCCGGGGATTCGGAACTATGGCTACACCTTC
CASSSPGIRNYGYTF
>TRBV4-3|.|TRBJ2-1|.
TGCGCCAGCAGCCAAGATATAGAGGATGAGCAGTTCTTC
CASSQDIEDEQFF
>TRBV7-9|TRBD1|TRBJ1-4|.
TGTGCCAGCAGCCCAGAGGGGGGCAGGGGGTACGAAAAACTGTTTTTT
CASSPEGGRGYEKLFF
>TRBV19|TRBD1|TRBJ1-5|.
TGTGCCAGTAGTATAGAAGGGACAGTTAGCAATCAGCCCCAGCATTTT
CASSIEGTVSNQPQHF
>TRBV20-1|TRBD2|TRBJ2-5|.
TGCAGTGCTAGTGACCCGGAGCGGGGGGTCCTCTTACAAGAGACCCAGTACTTC
CSASDPERGVLLQETQYF
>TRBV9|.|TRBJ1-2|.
TGTGCCAGCAGCGCGCTGAGTTTAAACTATGGCTACACCTTC
CASSALSLNYGYTF
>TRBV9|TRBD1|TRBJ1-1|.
TGTGCCAGCAGCCGGGGGGGACAGGGGACCACTGAAGCTTTCTTT
CASSRGGQGTTEAFF